This is a list of T cell receptor beta chains from one sample in a study of T cell responses to AZD1222 COVID-19 vaccine. TCRdb's copy holds only in-frame clones and misses some; the assay was immunoSEQ multiplex PCR. The repertoire includes more than 100,000 clones, approximately 90% of them detected once, and just over 2.5% sits in the top ten. The sample consisted of peripheral blood, taken 28 days after the second AZD1222 dose. Every receptor here comes from an adult who received the AZD1222 COVID-19 vaccine. The CDR3 runs from the conserved cysteine through the conserved F or W. D genes are given only for firm matches. Not every row has a clone size; where given, it reads once, few, many or a size class.

j_call | d_call | clone_size | v_call | cdr3_aa | cdr3_nt
TRBJ2-3 | TRBD2 | - | TRBV4-2 | CASSHLAGTQYF | TGTGCCAGCAGCCATTTAGCGGGGACGCAGTATTTT
TRBJ1-2 | - | - | TRBV4-2 | CASSPQPGSLNYGYTF | TGTGCCAGCAGCCCACAACCAGGGTCCCTTAACTATGGCTACACCTTC
TRBJ2-3 | TRBD1 | - | TRBV9 | CASSARQGQSTDTQYF | TGTGCCAGCAGCGCACGACAGGGTCAGAGCACAGATACGCAGTATTTT
TRBJ1-2 | TRBD1 | - | TRBV29-1 | CSVDQSGQGAWANYGYTF | TGCAGCGTTGATCAATCGGGACAGGGGGCATGGGCTAACTATGGCTACACCTTC
TRBJ1-6 | TRBD1 | - | TRBV5-1 | CASSWGQGASPLHF | TGCGCCAGCAGCTGGGGACAGGGGGCTTCTCCCCTCCACTTT
TRBJ2-4 | - | - | TRBV11-2 | CASRAFGAKNIQYF | TGTGCCAGCAGGGCCTTTGGAGCCAAAAACATTCAGTACTTC
TRBJ1-4 | - | once | TRBV6-2/TRBV6-3 | CASSFYGLAGAVEKLFF | TGTGCCAGCAGTTTTTATGGGTTGGCAGGCGCTGTTGAAAAACTGTTTTTT
TRBJ2-2 | TRBD1 | once | TRBV29-1 | CSVLSRDRGLSSTGELFF | TGCAGCGTTTTGTCTAGGGACAGGGGGCTAAGTAGTACCGGGGAGCTGTTTTTT
TRBJ1-2 | - | - | TRBV18 | CASSPGGADYGYTF | TGTGCCAGCTCCCCTGGGGGGGCCGACTATGGCTACACCTTC
TRBJ1-1 | - | - | TRBV18 | CASSPGTSRTEAFF | TGTGCCAGCTCACCGGGGACCTCGCGGACTGAAGCTTTCTTT
TRBJ1-1 | - | few | TRBV7-9 | CASSLMANTEAFF | TGTGCCAGCAGCTTAATGGCGAACACTGAAGCTTTCTTT
TRBJ2-1 | - | - | TRBV11-2 | CASSSRGQGGSYNEQFF | TGTGCCAGCAGCTCCCGCGGGCAGGGGGGCTCCTACAATGAGCAGTTCTTC
TRBJ2-7 | - | - | TRBV6-2/TRBV6-3 | CASSYPPGQRSYEQYF | TGTGCCAGCAGTTACCCGCCGGGACAACGATCCTACGAGCAGTACTTC
TRBJ1-6 | - | - | TRBV13 | CASSLSAISPLHF | TGTGCCAGCAGCTTATCGGCTATTTCACCCCTCCACTTT
TRBJ2-2 | - | - | TRBV11-3 | CASTQTQGSGELFF | TGTGCCAGCACGCAAACACAGGGATCCGGGGAGCTGTTTTTT
TRBJ1-2 | - | - | TRBV9 | CASSVVQGGGYTF | TGTGCCAGCAGCGTAGTACAGGGTGGTGGCTACACCTTC
TRBJ1-6 | - | - | TRBV5-6 | CASSPYDRLMSPLHF | TGTGCCAGCAGCCCTTACGATCGGTTAATGTCACCCCTCCACTTT
TRBJ2-1 | TRBD2 | once | TRBV4-3 | CASSQGWTSGGRNEQFF | TGCGCCAGCAGCCAGGGTTGGACTAGCGGGGGACGCAATGAGCAGTTCTTC
TRBJ1-2 | - | - | TRBV6-5 | CAIPKRRTANYGYTF | TGTGCCATCCCCAAACGACGGACAGCTAACTATGGCTACACCTTC
TRBJ1-1 | TRBD1 | once | TRBV19 | CATRDRQNTEAFF | TGTGCCACAAGGGACAGGCAGAACACTGAAGCTTTCTTT
TRBJ2-2 | - | - | TRBV30 | CAWSVVPNTGELFF | TGTGCCTGGAGTGTCGTCCCGAACACCGGGGAGCTGTTTTTT
TRBJ2-3 | TRBD2 | - | TRBV4-2 | CASSQGKGSGADTQYF | TGTGCCAGCAGCCAAGGGAAAGGTAGCGGGGCGGATACGCAGTATTTT
TRBJ2-2 | - | - | TRBV3-1/TRBV3-2 | CASSQDLLNTGELFF | TGTGCCAGCAGCCAAGATCTTCTGAACACCGGGGAGCTGTTTTTT
TRBJ2-3 | TRBD2 | - | TRBV2 | CARLAGGTDTQYF | TGTGCCAGACTAGCGGGGGGCACAGATACGCAGTATTTT
TRBJ1-5 | - | - | TRBV12-3/TRBV12-4 | CASSLAPVTPQHF | TGTGCCAGCAGTTTAGCGCCGGTGACGCCCCAGCATTTT
TRBJ1-1 | - | - | TRBV9 | CASSDLGRNTEAFF | TGTGCCAGCAGCGATCTCGGCAGGAACACTGAAGCTTTCTTT
TRBJ1-6 | - | - | TRBV3-1/TRBV3-2 | CASSQESGGPHNSPLHF | TGTGCCAGCAGCCAAGAATCTGGAGGACCCCATAATTCACCCCTCCACTTT
TRBJ2-1 | - | - | TRBV28 | CASTSPRRDSEFF | TGTGCCAGCACTTCCCCCCGTCGGGACTCGGAGTTCTTC
TRBJ1-1 | TRBD1 | few | TRBV3-1/TRBV3-2 | CASSHPGQGTTEAFF | TGTGCCAGCAGCCATCCTGGACAGGGCACCACTGAAGCTTTCTTT
TRBJ2-5 | TRBD2 | - | TRBV6-2/TRBV6-3 | CASSFMGLAQETQYF | TGTGCCAGCAGTTTCATGGGACTAGCCCAAGAGACCCAGTACTTC
TRBJ1-2 | - | - | TRBV7-2 | CASSLELNPGYGYTF | TGTGCCAGCAGCTTAGAATTAAATCCAGGGTATGGCTACACCTTC
TRBJ1-5 | TRBD1 | - | TRBV7-2 | CASSLGTGVRNQPQHF | TGTGCCAGCAGCTTAGGGACAGGGGTTCGCAATCAGCCCCAGCATTTT
TRBJ2-1 | - | few | TRBV6-5 | CASSPRWRGGQFF | TGTGCCAGCAGTCCCCGTTGGCGGGGTGGGCAGTTCTTC